The 27 T cell receptor beta chains below were found in one sample sequenced in a study of blood T cell repertoires in COVID-19. Only in-frame clones appear in the TCRdb table, and some are missing; sequencing was by immunoSEQ multiplex PCR. Among around 120,000 clones listed, about nine tenths were seen once. Sequenced material: peripheral blood. These TCRs come from a human donor in a cohort sampled during active COVID-19.

This clone was counted only a few times. V and J are TRBV25-1 and TRBJ1-4, with 7 bases matching TRBD1. Unmatched junction bases numbered 7, after V lost 5 bases and J lost 4 bases. Germline V gene sequence: CDR1 MGHDK, CDR2 SYGVNS. The CDR3 contains 15 residues. The CDR3 loop is CASSQFRQGNEKLFF. The CDR3 DNA reads as TGTGCCAGCAGTCAATTTCGACAGGGTAATGAAAAACTGTTTTTT.

This chain links TRBV27 with TRBJ1-4, with 7 bases that match TRBD1. The V segment lost 2 bases and the J segment 6 bases; nucleotides outside the gene matches: 12. Per germline, CDR1 MNHEY and CDR2 SMNVEV (reference sequence). The CDR3 consists of 17 residues. The CDR3 DNA is TGTGCCAGCAGTTTACGGCCATTACAGGGGATTGATGAAAAACTGTTTTTT. It codes for CASSLRPLQGIDEKLFF.

The V gene is TRBV27, the J gene TRBJ2-1, with D perhaps matching TRBD2 (7 bases). V lost 5 bases and J 7 bases, leaving 18 bases between the germline ends. CDR1 is MNHEY, CDR2 SMNVEV, per germline (reference sequence). The CDR3 runs to 15 residues. In nucleotides, the CDR3 is TGTGCCAGCAGTCCCCTACGAGAGGGGGGGAATGAGCAGTTCTTC. As protein: CASSPLREGGNEQFF.

This chain's CDR3 is CASSPGTGGYEQYF. CDR3 in DNA: TGTGCCAGCAGCCCCGGGACAGGGGGCTACGAGCAGTACTTC. This chain connects TRBV13 to TRBJ2-7; 11 bases map to TRBD1. Per the germline V gene, CDR1 is PRHDT and CDR2 is FYEKMQ (reference sequence). V shed 5 bases, J shed 3 bases, and the junction held 3 bases outside the gene matches. CDR3 length: 14 residues. The variable domain in full, completed from reference TRBV13 and TRBJ2-7, reads AAGVIQSPRHLIKEKRETATLKCYPIPRHDTVYWYQQGPGQDPQFLISFYEKMQSDKGSIPDRFSAQQFSDYHSELNMSSLELGDSALYFCASSPGTGGYEQYFGPGTRLTVT.

The rearrangement joins TRBV27 to TRBJ2-3; 8 bases fit TRBD1. From germline, CDR1 is MNHEY and CDR2 SMNVEV (reference sequence). There are 15 residues in the CDR3. V lost 5 bases, J lost 4 bases, and 8 bases stayed unmatched. Written as DNA, the CDR3 is TGTGCCAGCAGTGAGACAGGGGTGAGTCCAGATACGCAGTATTTT. Translation gives CASSETGVSPDTQYF.

The rearrangement uses TRBV28 and TRBJ1-5; D not resolved. This CDR3 comprises 14 residues. CDR1 is MDHEN, CDR2 SYDVKM, per germline. The germline V and J ends were trimmed by 4 bases and 5 bases, with 12 bases remaining between them. The CDR3 nucleotides read TGTGCCAGCAGTTCCCCGGGAAACCATCAGCCCCAGCATTTT. Protein: CASSSPGNHQPQHF.

The V call is TRBV3-1 (or the pseudogene TRBV3-2), the J call TRBJ1-6; D uncertain. Trimming removed 3 bases at V and 8 bases at J, with 14 bases between. The CDR3 totals 15 residues. Germline-derived CDR1 and CDR2 are LGHDT and YNNKEL (reference sequence). CDR3 coding DNA: TGTGCCAGCAGCCAGTTTGGCCAGCGGGATTCACCCCTCCACTTT. Translated: CASSQFGQRDSPLHF.

This chain links TRBV18 with TRBJ1-2; 8 nucleotides line up with TRBD1. The J segment lost 7 bases and the V segment lost 3 bases, leaving 4 bases of the junction unmatched. CDR3 length: 13 residues. The germline V gene has CDR1 KGHSH and CDR2 LQKENI. CDR3 protein: CASSPDRDGGYTF. DNA for the CDR3: TGTGCCAGCTCACCGGACAGGGATGGTGGCTACACCTTC.

This clone was observed a few times. The rearrangement joins TRBV7-3 to TRBJ2-2; 10 nucleotides align to TRBD1. CDR1 and CDR2 (germline): SGHTA, FQGTGA. Trimming took 5 bases from V and 3 from J; bases not matched to a gene: 6. The CDR3 covers 16 residues. The CDR3, as DNA: TGTGCCAGCAGCCCCCGGGACAGGGGACACACCGGGGAGCTGTTTTTT. Amino acids: CASSPRDRGHTGELFF.

The CDR3 nucleotides read TGTGCCAGCAGTGAAGCCGTCAGGGCTGGCAATCAGCCCCAGCATTTT. Amino acid sequence: CASSEAVRAGNQPQHF. The chain has TRBV6-1 and TRBJ1-5; a possible D gene is TRBD1 (5 bases). Trimming left V 0 bases short and J 2 bases short, with 11 bases between. CDR3 length equals 16 residues. The germline gives CDR1 MNHNS, CDR2 SASEGT.

The genes are TRBV28 and TRBJ2-1; D may be TRBD1 (6 bases). The germline V gene has CDR1 MDHEN and CDR2 SYDVKM. The CDR3 contains 15 residues. The V end lost 6 bases, the J end lost 5 bases, and 17 bases lay between the germline ends. CDR3 residues: CASSPNQGLHNEQFF. The DNA of the CDR3 is TGTGCCAGCAGCCCCAACCAGGGGCTCCACAATGAGCAGTTCTTC.

This rearrangement joins TRBV27 to TRBJ2-6; the D gene is possibly TRBD2 (6 bases). There are 16 residues in the CDR3. With 4 bases removed from V and 0 bases from J, the gap between germline ends came to 10 bases. From germline, CDR1 is MNHEY and CDR2 SMNVEV (reference sequence). The DNA for the CDR3 is TGTGCCAGCAGTTCCATGCGGGACTCTGGGGCCAACGTCCTGACTTTC. This encodes CASSSMRDSGANVLTF.

The genes are TRBV14 and TRBJ1-2; 8 bases are shared with TRBD1. This CDR3 has 12 residues. Germline V gene data show CDR1 as SGHDN and CDR2 as FVKESK. The J segment lost 8 bases and the V segment lost 4 bases, leaving 3 bases of the junction unmatched. The CDR3 loop reads CASSPGQEGYTF. CDR3 DNA sequence: TGTGCCAGCAGCCCGGGACAGGAGGGCTACACCTTC.

This chain connects TRBV25-1 to TRBJ2-1; 8 bases match TRBD2. Germline V gives CDR1 MGHDK, CDR2 SYGVNS. The CDR3 is made up of 16 amino acids. After removal of 3 bases from V and 3 bases from J, the junction contained 7 bases not matched to a gene. CDR3 bases: TGTGCCAGCAGTGATAATACGGGGGGGCGCTACAATGAGCAGTTCTTC. Amino acids: CASSDNTGGRYNEQFF.

The J gene is TRBJ1-4, the V gene TRBV24-1; tentative D call: TRBD1 (6 bases). Trimming took 3 bases from V and 8 from J, leaving 18 bases between them. The CDR3 is 16 amino acids. In germline, CDR1 is KGHDR, CDR2 SFDVKD. The CDR3 region has the DNA TGTGCCACCAGTGATGGGAAGACAGGCCCCCTGGAAAAACTGTTTTTT. The encoded protein is CATSDGKTGPLEKLFF.

The CDR3 sequence: CASSEGAARELFF. The DNA of the CDR3 is TGCGCCAGCAGTGAGGGGGCGGCCCGGGAGCTGTTTTTT. The chain recombines TRBV10-1 with TRBJ2-2; weak D call: TRBD1 (5 bases). Trimming left V 2 bases short and J 9 bases short, with 10 bases between. Germline CDR1 WNHNN, CDR2 SYGVQD (reference sequence). The CDR3 consists of 13 residues.

There are a few counts of this clone. The genes are TRBV15 and TRBJ1-5; no clear D. Per the germline V gene, CDR1 is LNHNV and CDR2 is YYDKDF (reference sequence). The CDR3 has 17 amino acids. V was clipped by 0 bases and J by 0 bases, with 12 bases between them. This CDR3 reads CATSRDLSTYSNQPQHF. Here the CDR3 DNA reads TGTGCCACCAGCAGAGATCTTTCGACTTATAGCAATCAGCCCCAGCATTTT.

This clone was recorded once. V gene TRBV30 combines with J gene TRBJ2-5, with D uncertain. Trimming took 4 bases from V and 1 from J, leaving 16 bases between them. The germline CDR1 and CDR2 sequences are GTSNPN and SVGIG (reference sequence). The CDR3 is 15 amino acids. CDR3 sequence (DNA): TGTGCCTGGACTCAGACCGTCAGGTCCCAAGAGACCCAGTACTTC. It specifies CAWTQTVRSQETQYF.

The chain carries TRBV9 and TRBJ1-6; D might be TRBD1 (5 bases). The CDR3 has 16 residues. V gave up 4 bases and J gave up 7 bases, with 18 bases separating them. Germline CDR1 is SGDLS and CDR2 is YYNGEE. DNA of the CDR3: TGTGCCAGCAGCCCTCTGGGTGGGACTGAGAATTCACCCCTCCACTTT. It is translated as CASSPLGGTENSPLHF.

The rearrangement links TRBV19 to TRBJ1-1; the D gene is possibly TRBD1 (6 bases). Per the germline V gene, CDR1 is LNHDA and CDR2 is SQIVND (reference sequence). The germline V and J ends were trimmed by 8 bases and 11 bases, with 18 bases remaining between them. The CDR3 is 12 residues long. The CDR3 here is CASCNREGCAFF. In DNA form, the CDR3 reads TGTGCCAGTTGTAACAGGGAGGGATGCGCTTTCTTT.

This rearrangement joins TRBV10-3 to TRBJ2-1, with 10 bases that match TRBD2. The CDR3 is made up of 14 amino acids. From germline, CDR1 is ENHRY and CDR2 SYGVKD. V dropped 0 bases and J dropped 12; count of bases not matched to a gene: 5. For the CDR3, the DNA is TGTGCCATCAGTGAGTCCGAGCGGGGGGGCCCGCAGTTCTTC. Its protein product is CAISESERGGPQFF.

The chain carries TRBV11-3 and TRBJ2-5, with D tentatively TRBD2 (5 bases). V lost 3 bases to trimming and J lost 1 base, with 9 bases between them. The CDR3 sequence is 14 residues long. From germline, CDR1 is SGHNT and CDR2 YENEEA. The DNA for the CDR3 is TGTGCCAGCAGCTTCGGGGTCAGCCAAGAGACCCAGTACTTC. Protein sequence: CASSFGVSQETQYF.

To note about this clone: The same CDR3 is also encoded by other DNA sequences in this sample. The chain joins TRBV27 to TRBJ2-2; 13 bases are shared with TRBD2. The CDR3 consists of 16 residues. V shed 5 bases and J 4 bases; nucleotides not matched to a gene: 4. The germline V gene encodes CDR1 MNHEY and CDR2 SMNVEV (reference sequence). CDR3 bases: TGTGCCAGCAGTGGTGGACTAGCGGGAGTCACCGGGGAGCTGTTTTTT. This gives the protein CASSGGLAGVTGELFF.

The rearrangement uses TRBV5-1 and TRBJ2-7, with D possibly TRBD2 on 5 matching bases. This CDR3 has 14 amino acids. The germline V gene encodes CDR1 SGHRS and CDR2 YFSETQ. Trimming removed 4 bases from V and 6 bases from J, with 17 bases in between. CDR3 in DNA: TGCGCCAGCAGCCCCCTGGACTTTTTGGGCGAGCAGTACTTC. Protein: CASSPLDFLGEQYF.

V gene TRBV24-1 combines with J gene TRBJ2-1; 7 nucleotides line up with TRBD1. J gave up 3 bases and V 3 bases, and 7 bases lay outside the gene matches. CDR3 size: 16 residues. Germline loops: CDR1 KGHDR, CDR2 SFDVKD. The CDR3, as DNA: TGTGCCACCAGTGATACAATCGGACAGGTCTACAATGAGCAGTTCTTC. Protein product: CATSDTIGQVYNEQFF.

The chain employs TRBV2 and TRBJ2-3; possible D gene TRBD2, 5 bases. Germline lookup yields CDR1 SNHLY and CDR2 FYNNEI. Trimming removed 6 bases from V and 8 bases from J, with 12 bases in between. The CDR3 covers 12 residues. CDR3 coding DNA: TGTGCCAGCAGATTAGGGAGTGGTACGCAGTATTTT. This codes for CASRLGSGTQYF.

The chain joins TRBV3-1 (or the pseudogene TRBV3-2) to TRBJ2-1, with a possible D match to TRBD2 (5 bases). The CDR3 length is 11 residues. Looked up from germline, CDR1 is LGHDT and CDR2 is YNNKEL (reference sequence). V lost 5 bases, J lost 8 bases, and 7 bases lay in between. CDR3 residues: CASSELDEQFF. CDR3 DNA sequence: TGTGCCAGCAGCGAACTAGATGAGCAGTTCTTC.